Shown below are 10 T cell receptor beta chains from a single sample sequenced in a study of blood T cells in healthy people across ages. The authors ran a second PCR of roughly 6 to 12 cycles using a sample-barcoded 5' primer and a J-beta primer mix. A single record per CDR3 protein comes from TCRdb applying MiXCR to the 5' RACE reads. The sample consists of about 570,000 distinct CDR3 sequences, 27% of them appearing once. Sequencing used blood. Receptor source: a woman in her 70s in good health.

The chain recombines TRBV12-3 or TRBV12-4 with TRBJ1-4; D is unresolved. The V and J ends lost 5 bases and 0 bases respectively, with 22 bases between them. The CDR3 totals 19 residues. In DNA form, the CDR3 reads TGTGCCAGCAGTATAGGCCTTGCCCGGGCCCTTGCAACTAATGAAAAACTGTTTTTT. This encodes CASSIGLARALATNEKLFF.

This rearrangement joins TRBV24-1 to TRBJ2-7, with 9 positions matching TRBD1. CDR1 is KGHDR and CDR2 is SFDVKD in the germline V gene. This CDR3 spans 15 amino acids. The V gene end was trimmed by 4 bases and the J gene end by 5 bases; junction bases not matched to a gene: 8. In DNA form, the CDR3 reads TGTGCCACCAGTGACCAAGGGACAGGGAGTCACGAGCAGTACTTC. As protein: CATSDQGTGSHEQYF.

This clonotype was counted between two and nine times. V is TRBV12-3 or TRBV12-4 and J is TRBJ1-3; D perhaps matches TRBD1 (6 bases). The V and J ends lost 4 bases and 8 bases respectively, with 18 bases between them. The CDR3 covers 15 residues. The CDR3 coding sequence is TGTGCCAGCAGTTCATACCTGCAGGGGTCATACACCATATATTTT. Translated, it gives CASSSYLQGSYTIYF.

A few counts support this clonotype. V and J are TRBV7-9 and TRBJ1-4, with unresolved D. The germline V gene encodes CDR1 SEHNR and CDR2 FQNEAQ (reference sequence). The CDR3 spans 15 residues. Trimming shortened V by 5 bases and J by 5 bases, and 15 bases separated the two germline ends. The CDR3 reads CASSPSSRLNEKLFF. The CDR3, as DNA: TGTGCCAGCAGCCCGAGTTCGAGGCTCAATGAAAAACTGTTTTTT. The entire variable domain, with the rest obtained from reference TRBV7-9 and TRBJ1-4, is as follows: DTGVSQNPRHKITKRGQNVTFRCDPISEHNRLYWYRQTLGQGPEFLTYFQNEAQLEKSRLLSDRFSAERPKGSFSTLEIQRTEQGDSAMYLCASSPSSRLNEKLFFGSGTQLSVL.

The genes are TRBV5-1 and TRBJ2-3; TRBD1 aligns across 8 bases. This CDR3 is built from 14 residues. After removal of 7 bases from V and 3 bases from J, the junction contained 7 bases not matched to a gene. Looked up from germline, CDR1 is SGHRS and CDR2 is YFSETQ. The CDR3: CASGTTGGTDTQYF. The CDR3 bases are TGCGCCAGCGGAACTACAGGGGGTACAGATACGCAGTATTTT. Complete variable domain (other parts from reference TRBV5-1 and TRBJ2-3): KAGVTQTPRYLIKTRGQQVTLSCSPISGHRSVSWYQQTPGQGLQFLFEYFSETQRNKGNFPGRFSGRQFSNSRSEMNVSTLELGDSALYLCASGTTGGTDTQYFGPGTRLTVL.

The genes are TRBV10-3 and TRBJ2-2, with unresolved D. From germline, CDR1 is ENHRY and CDR2 SYGVKD. The CDR3 spans 14 residues. Trimming left V 4 bases short and J 4 bases short, with 10 bases between. CDR3 region: CAISGSGTTGELFF. Here the CDR3 DNA reads TGTGCCATCAGTGGGTCGGGTACCACCGGGGAGCTGTTTTTT.

This clonotype appeared a few times. The chain joins TRBV5-6 to TRBJ1-4; D is unresolved. CDR1 is SGHDT and CDR2 is YYEEEE in the germline V gene. The CDR3 length is 16 residues. V lost 2 bases, J lost 0 bases, and 11 bases lay in between. For the CDR3, the DNA is TGTGCCAGCAGCTTTGTACGTATTGCAACTAATGAAAAACTGTTTTTT. Translation gives CASSFVRIATNEKLFF.

This clonotype was seen repeatedly, ten times or more. This rearrangement joins TRBV28 to TRBJ2-1; 8 positions agree with TRBD2. There are 16 residues in the CDR3. V lost 1 base and J lost 4; bases outside the gene matches: 6. Germline CDR1 is MDHEN and CDR2 is SYDVKM. The CDR3 DNA follows: TGTGCCAGCAGTTTATCGGAGCGGGGGTTTTACAATGAGCAGTTCTTC. Translating it yields CASSLSERGFYNEQFF.

Only a few counts were recorded for this clonotype. V gene TRBV5-1 combines with J gene TRBJ2-3; D gene unclear. Germline lookup yields CDR1 SGHRS and CDR2 YFSETQ. V lost 2 bases and J 2 bases, leaving 3 bases between the germline ends. The CDR3 extends over 12 amino acids. The CDR3 loop is CASSFDTDTQYF. The DNA of the CDR3 is TGCGCCAGCAGCTTCGACACAGATACGCAGTATTTT.

This clonotype was detected a few times. The rearrangement links TRBV12-3 or TRBV12-4 to TRBJ2-3; no definite D call. V lost 4 bases and J lost 0, with 20 bases in between. The CDR3 runs 18 residues. CDR3 sequence reads: CASSSKNLFSPSTDTQYF. DNA for the CDR3: TGTGCCAGCAGTTCAAAAAATCTTTTTTCTCCTAGCACAGATACGCAGTATTTT.